This T cell receptor beta chain was sequenced in a study of CD8 T cells in ankylosing spondylitis. Whole-study results and caveats: Matched ankylosing spondylitis synovial fluid reportedly showed significant enrichment of disease-linked clones. Within peripheral blood, clones linked to disease were CD8+ and relatively rare. Typical of ankylosing spondylitis blood, it appeared, was a TCR beta motif of seven to nine highly homologous variants.

This clonotype occurred a few times. Its target is unknown. As the method for making TCR beta libraries, quantitative 5'-RACE with molecular barcodes was used. TCRdb recomputed calls from the 5' RACE reads with MiXCR, one row per CDR3 protein. Of 250,000 or so distinct CDR3 sequences in the sample, 20% to 30% are singletons; the top ten hold more than 0.6%. Input material: blood, either unsorted or a sorted T cell fraction (not recorded which). The TCR comes from a male donor with ankylosing spondylitis or in good health (not recorded which).

The CDR3 region is CSVVGQGANVLTF. The CDR3 DNA sequence: TGCAGCGTTGTTGGTCAGGGGGCCAACGTCCTGACTTTC. The chain employs TRBV29-1 and TRBJ2-6; no clear D. Germline-derived CDR1 and CDR2 are SQVTM and ANQGSEA. The V and J ends lost 4 bases and 4 bases respectively, with 8 bases between them. This CDR3 region has 13 residues.